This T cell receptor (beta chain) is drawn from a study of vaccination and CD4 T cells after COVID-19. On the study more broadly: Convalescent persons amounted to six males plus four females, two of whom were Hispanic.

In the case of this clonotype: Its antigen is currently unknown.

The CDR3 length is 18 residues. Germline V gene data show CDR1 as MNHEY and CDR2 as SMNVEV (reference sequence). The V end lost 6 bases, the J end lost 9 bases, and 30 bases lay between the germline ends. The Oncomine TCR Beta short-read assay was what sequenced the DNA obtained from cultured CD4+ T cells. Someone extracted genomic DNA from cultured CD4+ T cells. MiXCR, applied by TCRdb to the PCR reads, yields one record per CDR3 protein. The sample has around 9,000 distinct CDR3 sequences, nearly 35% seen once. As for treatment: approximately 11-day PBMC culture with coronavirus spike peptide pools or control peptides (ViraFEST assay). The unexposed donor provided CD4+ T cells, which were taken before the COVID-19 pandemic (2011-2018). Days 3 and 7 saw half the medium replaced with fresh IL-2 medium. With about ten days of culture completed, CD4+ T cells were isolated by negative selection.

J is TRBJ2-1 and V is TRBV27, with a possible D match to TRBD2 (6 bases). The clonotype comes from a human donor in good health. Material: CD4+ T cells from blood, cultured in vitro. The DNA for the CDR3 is TGTGCCAGCAGACTCCTCTCTCTGACTAGGGGAGTGGAGATTGAGCAGTTCTTC. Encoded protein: CASRLLSLTRGVEIEQFF.